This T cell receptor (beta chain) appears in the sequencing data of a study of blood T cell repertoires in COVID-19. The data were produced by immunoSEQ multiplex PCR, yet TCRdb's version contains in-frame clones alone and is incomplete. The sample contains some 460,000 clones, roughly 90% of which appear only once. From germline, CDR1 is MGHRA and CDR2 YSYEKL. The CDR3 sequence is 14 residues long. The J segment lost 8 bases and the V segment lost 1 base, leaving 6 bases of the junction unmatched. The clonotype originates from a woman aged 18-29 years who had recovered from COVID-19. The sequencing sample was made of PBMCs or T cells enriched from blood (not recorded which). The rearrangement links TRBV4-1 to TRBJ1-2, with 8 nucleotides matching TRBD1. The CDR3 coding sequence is TGCGCCAGCAGCCAAGCGGCAGGGGGCCGGGGCTACACCTTC. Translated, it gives CASSQAAGGRGYTF.